The 17 T cell receptor beta chains presented below share a single source sample, sequenced in a study of identical twins. TCRdb re-derived calls from the 5' RACE reads in MiXCR, one entry per CDR3 protein. The data hold some 1,700,000 distinct CDR3 sequences, with less than 40% observed a single time. The specimen was cord blood. These receptors all come from a newborn girl in good health.

The sample holds a few counts of this clonotype. This chain joins TRBV20-1 and TRBJ1-1, with TRBD1 matching over 9 bases. CDR1 is DFQATT, CDR2 SNEGSKA, per germline (reference sequence). The CDR3 runs to 16 residues. V lost 0 bases to trimming and J lost 3 bases; unmatched junction nucleotides: 8. The CDR3 nucleotides read TGCAGTGCTAGAGATCTCACAGGGGGCGCGGACACTGAAGCTTTCTTT. Encoded protein: CSARDLTGGADTEAFF.

This clonotype was counted only a few times. The V call is TRBV5-6, the J call TRBJ2-6; D not certain. The CDR3 totals 17 residues. Germline V lookup: CDR1 SGHDT, CDR2 YYEEEE. With 2 bases removed from V and 0 bases from J, the gap between germline ends came to 12 bases. CDR3 nucleotide sequence: TGTGCCAGCAGCTTCTTAGGGTACCCCTCTGGGGCCAACGTCCTGACTTTC. Encoded protein: CASSFLGYPSGANVLTF.

In regard to this clonotype: This sequence is one base from a far larger clone and is likely a read error. The genes are TRBV7-9 and TRBJ1-2, with no clear D. CDR1 is SEHNR, CDR2 FQNEAQ, per germline (reference sequence). This CDR3 spans 12 amino acids. CDR3 amino acids: CAGSSDNYGYTF. The CDR3 region has the DNA TGTGCCGGCAGCTCCGACAACTATGGCTACACCTTC.

The chain uses TRBV29-1 and TRBJ1-1, with D possibly TRBD1 on 6 matching bases. Germline values: CDR1 SQVTM, CDR2 ANQGSEA. There are 14 residues in the CDR3. With 1 base removed from V and 3 bases from J, the gap between germline ends came to 12 bases. The CDR3 DNA sequence: TGCAGCGTTGAAGGGGGGCCGGGGGACACTGAAGCTTTCTTT. Amino acid sequence: CSVEGGPGDTEAFF.

The V and J genes are TRBV11-2 and TRBJ2-7; 8 bases map to TRBD1. The CDR3 contains 19 residues. With V trimmed by 4 bases and J by 3 bases, 20 bases remained unmatched. The V gene's germline CDR1 is SGHAT and CDR2 FQNNGV. The CDR3 spells CASSSIDGQGPTPIYEQYF. Written as DNA, the CDR3 is TGTGCCAGCAGCTCTATAGATGGACAGGGCCCTACCCCTATCTACGAGCAGTACTTC.

About this clonotype: A much larger clone differs from this one at a single base, so this may be a read error. The chain has TRBV6-5 and TRBJ2-3, with 7 bases matching TRBD2. J lost 0 bases, V lost 7 bases, and 4 bases had no gene match. This CDR3 has 14 amino acids. Per germline, CDR1 MNHEY and CDR2 SVGAGI. CDR3 sequence: CASTVSGSTDTQYF. For the CDR3, the DNA is TGTGCCAGCACCGTTAGCGGGAGCACAGATACGCAGTATTTT.

The gene calls are TRBV5-1 and TRBJ2-7, with a possible D match to TRBD1 (6 bases). V lost 4 bases and J 2 bases, leaving 13 bases between the germline ends. The CDR3 is 14 amino acids. Germline CDR1 and CDR2: SGHRS and YFSETQ. The CDR3 nucleotides are TGCGCCAGCAGCGTCGGACAGCGACCCTACGAGCAGTACTTC. Translating gives CASSVGQRPYEQYF. Variable domain in full (rest from reference TRBV5-1 and TRBJ2-7): KAGVTQTPRYLIKTRGQQVTLSCSPISGHRSVSWYQQTPGQGLQFLFEYFSETQRNKGNFPGRFSGRQFSNSRSEMNVSTLELGDSALYLCASSVGQRPYEQYFGPGTRLTVT.

This clonotype was observed a few times. V and J are TRBV7-2 and TRBJ2-3, with 16 bases that match TRBD2. The ends lost 5 bases at V and 3 bases at J; junction bases unmatched: 11. Germline CDR1 SGHTA, CDR2 FQGNSA. The CDR3 extends over 19 amino acids. The CDR3 region has the DNA TGTGCCAGCAGCCGAGTCCCGGGACTAGCGGGGGGGCTTACAGATACGCAGTATTTT. It is translated as CASSRVPGLAGGLTDTQYF.

The rearrangement joins TRBV20-1 to TRBJ2-1; D may be TRBD1 or TRBD2 (5 bases each). Germline CDR1 is DFQATT and CDR2 is SNEGSKA (reference sequence). The V gene lost 0 bases and the J gene lost 9 bases, with 21 bases spanning the gap. CDR3 length: 16 amino acids. Here the CDR3 DNA reads TGCAGTGCTAGAGATCGTGATGGGACCACAAGGGGTGAGCAGTTCTTC. Protein: CSARDRDGTTRGEQFF.

V and J are TRBV29-1 and TRBJ1-2, with D possibly being TRBD1 (5 bases). CDR3 size: 14 residues. V gave up 4 bases and J gave up 2 bases, with 14 bases separating them. Germline V CDR1 and CDR2: SQVTM, ANQGSEA. CDR3 amino acids: CSVGLGTVNYGYTF. The CDR3 DNA is TGCAGCGTTGGGTTGGGGACGGTGAACTATGGCTACACCTTC.

The rearrangement uses TRBV5-1 and TRBJ2-3, with 9 bases fitting TRBD2. Trimming removed 0 bases from V and 4 bases from J; junction bases left unmatched: 6. The CDR3 is 16 amino acids. The germline V gene has CDR1 SGHRS and CDR2 YFSETQ. CDR3 DNA: TGCGCCAGCAGCTTGGCAGGCGGGAGGGCCCCAGATACGCAGTATTTT. Translating gives CASSLAGGRAPDTQYF.

This clonotype was detected a few times. V gene TRBV27 combines with J gene TRBJ2-5, with TRBD2 matching over 11 bases. The J call may be wrong; the DNA end is better matched by TRBJ2-7. CDR1 and CDR2 from the germline V gene are MNHEY and SMNVEV (reference sequence). The CDR3 consists of 13 residues. CDR3 sequence: CASRLAGVSEQYF. As DNA, the CDR3 is TGTGCCAGCAGACTAGCGGGAGTGAGCGAGCAGTACTTC.

The chain has TRBV28 and TRBJ2-7; D ambiguous. Gene TRBJ2-5 matches the end of the DNA better, so the J call may be wrong. The CDR3 sequence is 13 residues long. Germline V gene data show CDR1 as MDHEN and CDR2 as SYDVKM. CDR3 residues: CASQQWGNETQYF. Here the CDR3 DNA reads TGTGCCAGCCAGCAGTGGGGTAACGAGACCCAGTACTTC.

The genes are TRBV15 and TRBJ2-2; 9 bases fit TRBD2. From germline, CDR1 is LNHNV and CDR2 YYDKDF (reference sequence). V lost 9 bases and J lost 3; bases outside the gene matches: 8. The CDR3 contains 15 residues. CDR3 in DNA: TGTGCCACATCCCCGAGACTAGCGGACACCGGGGAGCTGTTTTTT. Protein product: CATSPRLADTGELFF.

This clonotype was seen once. The chain links TRBV5-1 to TRBJ2-7; D is possibly TRBD2 (5 bases). The V and J ends lost 1 base and 3 bases respectively, with 14 bases between them. Germline loops: CDR1 SGHRS, CDR2 YFSETQ. The CDR3 covers 15 residues. CDR3 coding DNA: TGCGCCAGCAGCTTGACGACGGGGTTGATCTACGAGCAGTACTTC. Translating gives CASSLTTGLIYEQYF.

The rearrangement links TRBV27 to TRBJ2-1; D might be TRBD2 (6 bases). The V and J ends lost 6 bases and 5 bases respectively, with 17 bases between them. This CDR3 has 15 amino acids. Germline loops: CDR1 MNHEY, CDR2 SMNVEV (reference sequence). CDR3 sequence: CASSPSRGRNNEQFF. The CDR3 nucleotides read TGTGCCAGCAGCCCCTCCCGGGGGAGGAACAATGAGCAGTTCTTC.

This clonotype was seen at least ten times. V and J are TRBV5-1 and TRBJ2-3, with D unclear. The CDR3 runs to 14 residues. V was cut by 1 base and J by 6 bases, with 12 bases left in between. The germline CDR1 and CDR2 sequences are SGHRS and YFSETQ. CDR3 sequence: CASSLYAEADTQYF. The CDR3 bases are TGCGCCAGCAGCTTGTATGCCGAGGCGGATACGCAGTATTTT.